This record looks at one T cell receptor beta chain sequence and its context. Its matching antigen is unknown. The CMV serostatus of this donor went unrecorded. A multiplex PCR was run with 60 Vbeta primers and 13 Jbeta primers. Clones were sequenced by immunoSEQ multiplex PCR, and TCRdb holds only the in-frame ones, with some missing. Among over 130,000 clones listed, roughly 80% were seen once. This entry belongs to a study of cytomegalovirus exposure and HLA in healthy donors. The study's findings and limits: Equally common other TCR beta chains were less clonally expanded than HLA-associated ones, a later analysis found. Common viral pathogens (according to a later analysis) appeared linked to several of the most significant clusters. Most of the CMV-associated TCR beta chains (in a later analysis) appeared to be HLA-restricted.

The TCR originated in a human donor in good health. Sequences were obtained from PBMCs.

The CDR3 DNA follows: TGTGCCAGCAGCGTAGCGGTATCATCGAACACTGAAGCTTTCTTT. Amino acids: CASSVAVSSNTEAFF. This chain joins TRBV9 and TRBJ1-1; D unclear. V lost 0 bases and J 1 base, leaving 10 bases between the germline ends. The CDR3 is made up of 15 amino acids. In germline, CDR1 is SGDLS, CDR2 YYNGEE.